One and the same sample provided the 7 T cell receptor beta chains below, sequenced in a study of immune characterization of retroperitoneal liposarcoma. Via MiXCR, TCRdb re-called the PCR reads, giving one row per CDR3 protein. Among about 18,000 distinct CDR3 sequences listed, approximately 37% were seen once. The sequenced sample was blood. The receptor set was obtained from a male donor with retroperitoneal liposarcoma.

This clonotype was detected ten times or more. The chain recombines TRBV5-6 with TRBJ2-3; weak D call: TRBD1 (5 bases). V was pared by 4 bases and J by 6 bases, with 18 bases between. The germline gives CDR1 SGHDT, CDR2 YYEEEE. CDR3 length: 15 amino acids. The CDR3 spells CASSPSQAPGDTQYF. CDR3 DNA sequence: TGTGCCAGCAGCCCAAGCCAGGCCCCAGGGGATACGCAGTATTTT.

This clonotype occurred many times. This chain joins TRBV25-1 and TRBJ2-5, with TRBD2 matching over 7 bases. Germline loops: CDR1 MGHDK, CDR2 SYGVNS. V dropped 5 bases and J dropped 5; count of bases not matched to a gene: 5. The CDR3 sequence is 13 residues long. Written as DNA, the CDR3 is TGTGCCAGCAGTTTGGGAGGGTTGGAGACCCAGTACTTC. It encodes CASSLGGLETQYF.

The chain uses TRBV12-5 and TRBJ2-1; TRBD2 matches 8 bases. Unmatched junction bases numbered 29, after V lost 0 bases and J lost 7 bases. Germline CDR1 reads LGHNT; CDR2 reads FRNRAP. This CDR3 region has 23 residues. The CDR3 DNA follows: TGTGCTAGTGGTTTGGTATCCTGGTCCGGGACTAGGGGGGGGGGGGGGGGTTGGAATGAGCAGTTCTTC. Translated, it gives CASGLVSWSGTRGGGGGWNEQFF.

On this clonotype: Its ends do not fully match the called genes, so a read error is possible. The chain joins TRBV6-6 to TRBJ2-3; 12 nucleotides match TRBD2. Germline V gives CDR1 MNHNY, CDR2 SVGAGI (reference sequence). The CDR3 consists of 18 residues. This chain's CDR3 is CATSLAGGPGRDTDTHYF. Written as DNA, the CDR3 is TGTGCCACCTCCCTAGCGGGGGGGCCTGGTCGGGACACAGATACGCATTATTTT.

The sample holds a few counts of this clonotype. The chain has TRBV6-1 and TRBJ2-2; no firm D call. The CDR3 totals 17 residues. The V end was cut by 4 bases, the J end by 1 base, with 16 bases between. Germline V gives CDR1 MNHNS, CDR2 SASEGT. CDR3: CASSGRSRSWNTGELFF. CDR3 nucleotides: TGTGCCAGCAGTGGACGAAGCCGGAGCTGGAACACCGGGGAGCTGTTTTTT.

This clonotype was recorded a few times. The chain carries TRBV4-1 and TRBJ1-1; D ambiguous. Trimming took off 4 bases at V and 2 bases at J, with 14 bases between the two ends. Germline V gives CDR1 MGHRA, CDR2 YSYEKL. This CDR3 spans 15 amino acids. In DNA form, the CDR3 reads TGCGCCAGCAGCCGAGGACCTTCGGAAAACACTGAAGCTTTCTTT. Protein: CASSRGPSENTEAFF.

This clonotype was picked up a small number of times. The J gene is TRBJ2-1, the V gene TRBV7-8; D not certain. The J call could be wrong; TRBJ2-7 is a better fit for the DNA end. The CDR3 sequence is 14 residues long. Germline loops: CDR1 SGHVS, CDR2 FQNEAQ. The CDR3 sequence is CASTPTRTEYEQYF. The CDR3 DNA is TGTGCCAGCACCCCGACCCGGACGGAGTACGAGCAGTACTTC.